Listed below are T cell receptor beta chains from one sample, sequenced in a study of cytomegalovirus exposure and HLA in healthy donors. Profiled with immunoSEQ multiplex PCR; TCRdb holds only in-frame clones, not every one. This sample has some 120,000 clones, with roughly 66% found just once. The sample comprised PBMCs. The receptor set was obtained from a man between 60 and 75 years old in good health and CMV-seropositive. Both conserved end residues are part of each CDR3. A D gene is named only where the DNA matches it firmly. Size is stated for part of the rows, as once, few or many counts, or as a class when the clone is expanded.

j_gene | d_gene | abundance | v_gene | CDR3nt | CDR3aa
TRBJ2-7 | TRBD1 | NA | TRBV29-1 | TGCAGCGTTGAAGACGGGGGCCGGGACAGGGGGCTCTACGAGCAGTACTTC | CSVEDGGRDRGLYEQYF
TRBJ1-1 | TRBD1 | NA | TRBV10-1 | TGCGCCAGCAGTGAGTCAGGGACAGGTGAAGCTTTCTTT | CASSESGTGEAFF
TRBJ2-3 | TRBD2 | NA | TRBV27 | TGTGCCAGCAGTTTAACGGGACTAGCGGGGGGCCGCACAGATACGCAGTATTTT | CASSLTGLAGGRTDTQYF
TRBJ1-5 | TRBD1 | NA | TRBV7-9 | TGTGCCAGCAGCTCTACAGGGGCTCAGCCCCAGCATTTT | CASSSTGAQPQHF
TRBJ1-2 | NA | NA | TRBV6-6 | TGTGCCAGCAGTTCTGGACGGGAAGTCTATGGCTACACCTTC | CASSSGREVYGYTF
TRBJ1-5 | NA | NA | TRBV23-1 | TGCGCCAGCCGTAACCCCAGGGATAGCAATCAGCCCCAGCATTTT | CASRNPRDSNQPQHF
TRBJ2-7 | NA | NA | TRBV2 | TGTGCCAGCAGTGACAACTCCTACGAGCAGTACTTC | CASSDNSYEQYF
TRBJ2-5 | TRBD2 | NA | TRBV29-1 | TGCAGCTCACGGGGGGGGGAAGAGACCCAGTACTTC | CSSRGGEETQYF
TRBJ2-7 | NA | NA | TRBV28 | TGTGCCAGCAGCCTTACAGGGTTTACCTACGAGCAGTACTTC | CASSLTGFTYEQYF
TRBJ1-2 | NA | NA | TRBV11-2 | TGTGCCAGCAGCTTAGATCGGGGTAATGGCTACCCCTTC | CASSLDRGNGYPF
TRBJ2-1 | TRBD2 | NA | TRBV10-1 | TGCGCCAGCAGTGACGTCGACGGGGGGAGCTCAGGGAATGAGCAGTTCTTC | CASSDVDGGSSGNEQFF
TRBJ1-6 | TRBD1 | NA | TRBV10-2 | TGCGCCAGCAAGGTTACAGGGGCCGATTCACCCCTCCACTTT | CASKVTGADSPLHF
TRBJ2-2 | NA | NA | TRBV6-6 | TGTGCCAGCAGTTTACAGAACACCGGGGAGCTGTTTTTT | CASSLQNTGELFF
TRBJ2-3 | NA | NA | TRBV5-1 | TGCGCCAGCAGCTTGATCTCTCCCACTAGCACAGATACGCAGTATTTT | CASSLISPTSTDTQYF
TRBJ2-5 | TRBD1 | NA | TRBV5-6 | TGTGCCAGCAGCAGGACTTTACAGGGGGAGTACTTC | CASSRTLQGEYF
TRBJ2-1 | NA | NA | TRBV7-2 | TGTGCCAGCAGCTCCTCTAGGCGAGTCGTCTTC | CASSSSRRVVF
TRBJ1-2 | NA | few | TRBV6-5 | TGTGCCAGCAGTAGGGGCCGGCTCTTATATGGCTACACCTTC | CASSRGRLLYGYTF
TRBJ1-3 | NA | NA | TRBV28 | TGTGCCAGCAGTACCAGGGTAAACGGAAACACCATATATTTT | CASSTRVNGNTIYF
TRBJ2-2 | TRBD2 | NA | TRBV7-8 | TGTGCCAGCAGCTTGACCCTCATGCTAGCGGGGACCGGGGAGCTGTTTTTT | CASSLTLMLAGTGELFF
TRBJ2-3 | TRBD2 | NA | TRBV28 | TGTGCCAGCAGTTTATATGGTCGGTGGATAGCGGGGGGACGCACAGATACGCAGTATTTT | CASSLYGRWIAGGRTDTQYF
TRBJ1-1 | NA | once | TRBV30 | TGTGCCTGGCCCGGGGTTCCCGCTGAAGCTTTCTTT | CAWPGVPAEAFF
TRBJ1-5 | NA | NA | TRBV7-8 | TGTGCCAGCAGCTTAGGGTCAGGCTATCAGCCCCAGCATTTT | CASSLGSGYQPQHF
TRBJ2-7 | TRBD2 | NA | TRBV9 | TGTGCCAGCAGCGTAGCCGGGGGGACGGGGGAGCAGTACTTC | CASSVAGGTGEQYF
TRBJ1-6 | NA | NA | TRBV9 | TGTGCCAGCAGCCAGCGGGGGGAGAATTCACCCCTCCACTTT | CASSQRGENSPLHF
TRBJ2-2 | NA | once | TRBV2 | TGTGCCAGCAGCCTACGGGATGTTGGGGAGCTGTTTTTT | CASSLRDVGELFF
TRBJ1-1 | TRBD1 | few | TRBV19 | TGTGCCAGTAGCAGGACAGGGGACACTGAAGCTTTCTTT | CASSRTGDTEAFF
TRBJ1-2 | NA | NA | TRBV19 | TGTGCCAGTAGTATAGACCGTGACAGGATAATCTCCTTC | CASSIDRDRIISF
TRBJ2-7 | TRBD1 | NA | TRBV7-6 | TGTGCCAGCAGCTTAGAGGCAGGGGGCTACGAGCAGTACTTC | CASSLEAGGYEQYF
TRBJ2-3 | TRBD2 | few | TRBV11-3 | TGTGCCAGCAGCCTCGGGGGGGTGGACACAGATACGCAGTATTTT | CASSLGGVDTDTQYF
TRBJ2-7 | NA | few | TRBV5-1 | TGCGCCAGCAGCTCCTCATTCGACAGCGAGCAGTACTTC | CASSSSFDSEQYF
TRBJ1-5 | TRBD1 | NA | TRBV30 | TGTGCCTGGAGTGGACAGGGGATGGAGCCCCAGCATTTT | CAWSGQGMEPQHF
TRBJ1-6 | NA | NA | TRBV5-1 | TGCGCCAGCAGCTTGGGGGTGGAGAGTTCACCCCTCCACTTT | CASSLGVESSPLHF
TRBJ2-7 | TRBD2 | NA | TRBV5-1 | TGCGCCAGCAGCGCAGCCGGGACTAAATCCTACGAGCAGTACTTC | CASSAAGTKSYEQYF
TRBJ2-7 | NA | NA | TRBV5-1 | TGCGCCAGCAGCTTGGTGGAGGGAAGCTCCTACGAGCAGTACTTC | CASSLVEGSSYEQYF
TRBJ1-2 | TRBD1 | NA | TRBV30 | TGTGCCTGGAGTGAGGGGGCTGGGGGCTACACCTTC | CAWSEGAGGYTF
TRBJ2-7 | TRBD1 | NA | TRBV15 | TGTGCCACCAGCAGAGATGTGGGGACAGGGACCTACGAGCAGTACTTC | CATSRDVGTGTYEQYF
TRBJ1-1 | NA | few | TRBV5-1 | TGCGCCAGCAGCTTGGCCGGGGGGGACACTGAAGCTTTCTTT | CASSLAGGDTEAFF
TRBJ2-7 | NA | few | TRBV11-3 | TGTGCCAGCAGCTTAGAGCAGGGTTACGAGCAGTACTTC | CASSLEQGYEQYF
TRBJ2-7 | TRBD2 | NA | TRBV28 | TGTGCCAGCAGAGGGACTAGCGGTCCTGGGCAGTACTTC | CASRGTSGPGQYF
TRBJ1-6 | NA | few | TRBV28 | TGTGCCAGCAGTGGCACAGGGAAGGGCGTCGATTCACCCCTCCACTTT | CASSGTGKGVDSPLHF
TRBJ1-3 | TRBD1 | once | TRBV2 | TGTGCCAGCAGTACAGGGGTGCCTGGAAACACCATATATTTT | CASSTGVPGNTIYF
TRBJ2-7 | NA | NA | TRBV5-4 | TGTGCCAGCAGCATAGGGGTTTACGAGCAGTACTTC | CASSIGVYEQYF
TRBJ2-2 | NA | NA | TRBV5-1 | TGCGCCAGCAGTCCCGGACACGACACCGGGGAGCTGTTTTTT | CASSPGHDTGELFF
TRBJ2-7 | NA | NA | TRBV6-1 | TGTGCCAGCAGTAAGGGGAACGAGCAGTACTTC | CASSKGNEQYF
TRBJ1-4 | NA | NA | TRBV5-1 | TGCGCCAGCAGCTTGGCGGCGGGACGGAGTTATGAAAAACTGTTTTTT | CASSLAAGRSYEKLFF
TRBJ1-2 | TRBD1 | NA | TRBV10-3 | TGTGCCATCAGCGACGACAGGGGTGCGGGCTACACCTTC | CAISDDRGAGYTF
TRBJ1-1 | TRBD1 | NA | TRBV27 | TGTGCCAGCAGTCGTCTCAGGGGGAGTTACACTGAAGCTTTCTTT | CASSRLRGSYTEAFF
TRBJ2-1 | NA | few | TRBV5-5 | TGTGCCAGCAGCTTGGCCTCGGGGAGTGAGCAGTTCTTC | CASSLASGSEQFF
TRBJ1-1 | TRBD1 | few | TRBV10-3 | TGTGCCATCAGTGTGACCCTGGGACAGACCGAAGCTTTCTTT | CAISVTLGQTEAFF
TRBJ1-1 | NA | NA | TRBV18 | TGTGCCAGCTCACCTCTGACGGGGGAGGGGTACACTGAAGCTTTCTTT | CASSPLTGEGYTEAFF
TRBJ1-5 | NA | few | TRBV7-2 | TGTGCCAGCAGCTTCAGGGGAGGGCAGCCCCAGCATTTT | CASSFRGGQPQHF